One T cell receptor beta chain is described in this entry. What antigen it recognizes has not been identified. There are no base qualities to consult, and no much larger clone falls within one base. The data originate from a study of cytomegalovirus exposure and HLA in healthy donors (TCRdb year 2017). Context from the whole study: According to an earlier analysis of 550 to 750 of the donors, some 180 million T cells yielded roughly 100 million unique TCR beta sequences and less than 300 Gb of sequence data. The number of donors typed differed by locus, with roughly 629-640 for A, B, C, DRB1 and DQB1, more than 500 for DQA1, over 600 for DPA1, and around 460 for DPB1. The study aimed to test whether cataloging public T cell receptors could reveal signatures of past pathogen exposure. Rather than using new phenotypic data, the later analysis identified candidate immune exposures from TCR beta sequences and from how often those sequences occurred across donors. Donor age, sex, ethnicity and CMV serostatus were collected together with the repertoire data. In a later genetic analysis, genome-wide SNP genotypes for about three fifths of the roughly 670 donors were used, and that subset was treated as a discovery cohort. In addition to the first cohort of roughly 700 subjects, a separate validation cohort of over 90 different subjects was used. A later analysis re-examined previously published TCR beta repertoires from 610 or so donors and added high-resolution HLA genotyping to investigate patterns of TCR occurrence. Approximately 330 gigabases of sequencing data and about 92 million unique TCR sequences made up an early release that covered several hundred HLA-typed donors. Of the roughly 400 genotyped donors, approximately 83% fell in the genetic ancestry cluster associated with self-reported Caucasian donors. Every discovery cohort repertoire had been produced on one sequencing platform. To predict cytomegalovirus infection status, the study brought together high-throughput TCR immunosequencing, statistical association of individual TCRs with disease status, and machine learning. The study profiled the T cell repertoires of under 700 subjects by immunosequencing and related them to cytomegalovirus serostatus. Among around 400 genotyped donors of the cohort, an average of around 250,000 unique TCR beta nucleotide sequences was sequenced per donor, of which about 19% were non-productive. Both class I and class II loci were covered by HLA typing, at four-digit resolution. Four to six DR-DQ haplotypes were handled as single units for association and clustering, since linkage in the cohort was strong. An earlier analysis of 587 of the donors used high-throughput TCR beta sequencing to judge whether each TCR beta V gene segment behaved as functional or pseudogenic.

CDR3 length: 15 amino acids, cysteine to phenylalanine. The CDR3 DNA has 45 bases and is translated from base 1. As encoded in the germline V gene (reference sequence), CDR1 is SEHNR while CDR2 is FQNEAQ. From V the trimming removes 2 bases and from J it removes 1 base, while the gene matches leave 4 bases of the junction unaccounted for. The paper as a whole reports these results and caveats: About 17 rarely observed V segments, including chromosome 9 orphons, were excluded from the earlier analysis of some 590 of the donors because counts were too low. Broadly in line with IMGT annotations, most TCR beta V segments showed up in productive rearrangements about 87% or about 30% of the time in an earlier analysis of 450 to 750 of the donors. The study listed 150 to 200 TCR beta chains as associated with cytomegalovirus. Three of the identified cytomegalovirus-associated TCR beta chains were confirmed in vitro to be specific for cytomegalovirus antigens. Linkage disequilibrium might explain the correlated functional status among segregating V segments, but an unknown experimental factor could not be ruled out. In a later genetic analysis, fewer N-insertions in productive TCRs were reported among donors in an Asian-associated ancestry cluster than the roughly 700-donor mean. It was suggested by the authors that the approach could potentially be generalized to other disease states and immunological phenotypes. A later analysis found that most CMV-associated TCR beta chains appeared HLA-restricted, with HLA associations seemingly driven largely by CMV exposure. The cohort was sequenced for TCR beta chains only, and without alpha or paired-chain data the features that could be detected were limited. In a later analysis, TCR association rates were found to vary across HLA loci, with the most associated TCRs seen for DRB1 alleles and the fewest for HLA-C alleles. According to a later analysis, parvovirus B19, influenza, CMV and Epstein-Barr virus appeared linked to several top co-occurrence clusters. Presence/absence analyses assumed roughly uniform sequencing depth across donors, an assumption that may not hold. Across donors, most TCR sequences were observed very rarely, whereas some public TCRs were present in many individuals. Because HLA typing was missing for some donors at each locus, association tests included only the typed subset. In both the original and validation cohorts, the classifier was reported to diagnose cytomegalovirus status with high specificity and sensitivity. A later analysis associated approximately 17,000 TCR beta sequences with specific HLA alleles at a false discovery rate of 0.05. In a later analysis, HLA-associated TCR beta chains were found to be more clonally expanded and to have lower generation probabilities than equally common non-associated chains. V-gene and J-gene trimming of TCR beta chains was associated with a missense DCLRE1C variant in a later genetic analysis, and the association was replicated in an independent cohort. The 87-base-pair reads could not distinguish some IMGT-functional V segments, including TRBV6-2 and TRBV6-3, so those segments were excluded. A further reported finding was that TCR beta sequences accurately predicted the HLA-A and HLA-B alleles for most subjects in the first cohort. Assigning TCR associations to individual alleles was difficult when HLA alleles, especially DR and DQ, strongly co-occurred. The only immune exposure information available for the cohort was CMV serostatus. A group of highly shared sequence variants was considered likely to be a technical artifact of the sequencing pipeline.

Library creation used the immunoSEQ multiplex PCR assay. A mixture of 60 forward primers for TCR Vbeta segments and 13 reverse primers for TCR Jbeta segments was used in the multiplex PCR. The CDR3 region of rearranged TCR beta genes was amplified from genomic DNA with a multiplex PCR assay. The Illumina HiSeq System was used to sequence the amplified TCR beta libraries as 87-base-pair reads. As for how the authors treated the data: A later analysis counted approximately 74 million unique TCR beta chains across the 690 or so repertoires, and around 9.9 million of these chains were shared by at least two donors. A nearest-neighbor algorithm error-corrected the raw reads and collapsed the reads into unique sequences, merging closely related sequences to remove PCR and sequencing errors. CDR3 sequences were aligned to IMGT reference sequences to assign V, D and J gene segments. For a sequence to be retained, a match of at least six nucleotides to both a V gene segment and a J gene segment was required. A rearrangement counted as productive if the CDR3 had no stop codons and remained in frame with V and J, and every other rearrangement counted as non-productive. Following IMGT convention, CDR3 was defined as the stretch from the second conserved V-encoded cysteine up to the conserved J-encoded phenylalanine. The earlier analysis of about 570 of the donors excluded any sequence lacking an unambiguous match to a single V gene segment. An earlier analysis of a few hundred of the donors called V segments functional above 56.7% productive rearrangements and segregating when the between-donor standard deviation exceeded 5%. To diagnose cytomegalovirus status from the catalog of TCR beta chain sequences, a statistical classification framework was built. V and J gene assignment, in a later analysis, came from comparing TCR nucleotide sequences with IMGT/GENE-DB human TR gene sequences. In a later analysis, CDR3 sequences and most-parsimonious VDJ recombination scenarios were assigned using the TCRdist pipeline. In a later analysis, every TCR beta chain was defined by the combination of its CDR3 amino acid sequence and its V-gene family, and reads without a unique V-gene family were dropped. In a later analysis, a few hundred highly shared, low-generation-probability nucleotide sequences were removed to address suspected cross-contamination and a sequencing artifact. For each public chain, a later analysis derived a clonal expansion index from normalized ranks of inferred template counts within each repertoire. In a later analysis, generation probabilities were computed with a VDJ recombination model fitted to out-of-frame rearrangements, and the resulting probabilities were checked against IGoR. In a later analysis, hypergeometric tests were used to score TCR-TCR, TCR-HLA and TCR-CMV co-occurrence, with a repertoire-size bias correction applied to TCR pairs. False discovery rates were estimated in a later analysis by permuting HLA or CMV assignments 20 times. In a later analysis, co-occurring TCRs were grouped with DBSCAN, and TCRdist sequence similarity was added when clustering was performed within HLA-allele-positive subsets. Repertoires with fewer than 30,000 or more than 120,000 public chains, plus five repertoires with anomalous nucleotide sharing, were excluded from co-occurrence clustering. TCRdb stores this immuneACCESS table with in-frame sequences only. Part of the clones is absent; in the studies checked, under half of the shortfall reflects unresolved V genes, and no reason is known for the rest. From that table come the V and J calls and clone size; the DNA was used to work out D and trimming. This sample comprises over 150,000 clones, around 75% of them detected only once. The ten largest clones take up roughly 2.8% of the sample.

The cohort was made up of 666 healthy bone marrow donors. At the time of sampling, all cohort members were nominally healthy, though unrecorded immune exposures were likely present. The donor was CMV seronegative and was included in the group of a few hundred seronegative cohort members. Each donor provided a peripheral blood sample, and peripheral blood mononuclear cells were used for TCR beta sequencing. The Qiagen DNeasy Blood Extraction Kit was used to extract genomic DNA from the blood cell samples. The sequenced sample consisted of PBMCs. This receptor was identified in a male donor in good health and CMV-seronegative. The chain employs TRBV7-9 and TRBJ1-2; 7 of the junction bases match TRBD1. For the CDR3, the sequence is CASSLRAGGNYGYTF. The DNA is TGTGCCAGCAGCTTAAGGGCAGGGGGTAACTATGGCTACACCTTC.